Shown below are 9 T cell receptor beta chains from a single sample sequenced in a study of post-analysis software for immune sequencing data. General study points: Patients had higher frequencies than controls of a handful of TRBV segments, including TRBV5-6, TRBV5-1 and TRBV20-1.

These receptors are not linked to any known antigen. TCR beta cDNA libraries included unique molecular identifiers. TCRdb re-analysed the PCR reads in MiXCR, keeping a single row per CDR3 protein. The table records fewer than 850,000 distinct CDR3 sequences, 25% to 30% of them present only once. Source material: blood. The receptors were sampled from a girl between 10 and 17 years old with multiple sclerosis.

V is TRBV12-3 or TRBV12-4 and J is TRBJ1-1; 7 bases align to TRBD1. Trimming at V came to 5 bases and at J to 0 bases, leaving 9 bases not matched to a gene. The CDR3 is 16 amino acids. The CDR3 nucleotides read TGTGCCAGCAGTGATCCCGGGACAGCCGTGAACACTGAAGCTTTCTTT. Protein sequence: CASSDPGTAVNTEAFF.

This clonotype has more than one count but fewer than ten. V is TRBV5-1 and J is TRBJ1-2; a weak D match, TRBD1 (5 bases). Germline-derived CDR1 and CDR2 are SGHRS and YFSETQ. V lost 3 bases and J 1 base, leaving 13 bases between the germline ends. CDR3 size: 15 residues. The CDR3 sequence is CASSSDSRRNYGYTF. CDR3 DNA: TGCGCCAGCAGCTCTGACAGCCGGCGTAACTATGGCTACACCTTC.

The V gene is TRBV7-9, the J gene TRBJ2-5; TRBD1 or TRBD2 may be the D gene (5 bases each). The V end was cut by 5 bases, the J end by 3 bases, with 19 bases between. The germline V gene encodes CDR1 SEHNR and CDR2 FQNEAQ (reference sequence). The CDR3 length is 16 residues. Here the CDR3 DNA reads TGTGCCAGCAGCCCCCGGGACCCCAGATACGAAGAGACCCAGTACTTC. It yields the protein CASSPRDPRYEETQYF. Looking up the rest from reference TRBV7-9 and TRBJ2-5 gives the full variable domain: DTGVSQNPRHKITKRGQNVTFRCDPISEHNRLYWYRQTLGQGPEFLTYFQNEAQLEKSRLLSDRFSAERPKGSFSTLEIQRTEQGDSAMYLCASSPRDPRYEETQYFGPGTRLLVL.

This CDR3 reads CASSPSGTARNSPLHF. The DNA for the CDR3 is TGTGCCAGCTCACCAAGTGGTACCGCACGAAATTCACCCCTCCACTTT. The V call is TRBV18, the J call TRBJ1-6; D unclear. The germline gives CDR1 KGHSH, CDR2 LQKENI. Trimming cost V 2 bases and J 7 bases, with 15 bases left between them. This CDR3 is built from 16 residues. Combining the CDR3 with reference TRBV18 and TRBJ1-6 gives the whole variable domain NAGVMQNPRHLVRRRGQEARLRCSPMKGHSHVYWYRQLPEEGLKFMVYLQKENIIDESGMPKERFSAEFPKEGPSILRIQQVVRGDSAAYFCASSPSGTARNSPLHFGNGTRLTVT.

This chain connects TRBV6-1 to TRBJ1-5, with 9 bases lining up with TRBD1. In germline, CDR1 is MNHNS, CDR2 SASEGT. Losses at the gene ends were 8 bases for V and 4 bases for J; bases not matched to a gene: 6. This CDR3 has 14 amino acids. The CDR3 nucleotides are TGTGCCAGCGGAAACAGGGGGCAAAATCAGCCCCAGCATTTT. Protein product: CASGNRGQNQPQHF.

This clonotype was detected only a few times. The CDR3 loop reads CASSYSIRAGSQETQYF. The CDR3 DNA reads TGTGCCAGCAGTTACTCGATTCGCGCGGGGTCACAAGAGACCCAGTACTTC. The V call is TRBV6-5, the J call TRBJ2-5, with a possible D match to TRBD2 (6 bases). V was shortened by 0 bases and J by 2 bases, with 16 bases between the two germline ends. CDR1 and CDR2 from the germline V gene are MNHEY and SVGAGI. The CDR3 length is 17 residues.

This clonotype was counted only a few times. V gene TRBV9 combines with J gene TRBJ2-5; 8 bases map to TRBD2. The end of the DNA is better explained by TRBJ2-7, so the J call may be wrong. The germline CDR1 and CDR2 sequences are SGDLS and YYNGEE. CDR3 size: 15 residues. The CDR3 coding sequence is TGTGCCAGCAGCGCGACCGGGACTAGTAGCGGCGAGCAGTACTTC. It codes for CASSATGTSSGEQYF.

The CDR3 region is CASSLNRGDEQFF. The DNA for the CDR3 is TGTGCCAGCAGCTTAAACAGGGGAGATGAGCAGTTCTTC. The chain is built from TRBV7-9 and TRBJ2-1; TRBD1 matches at 7 bases. Germline CDR1 SEHNR, CDR2 FQNEAQ (reference sequence). V was pared by 2 bases and J by 8 bases, with 3 bases of the junction left unmatched. CDR3 length: 13 residues.

This sequence joins TRBV12-3 or TRBV12-4 and TRBJ1-2, with a tentative D call TRBD1 (5 bases). This CDR3 is built from 13 residues. Trimming left V 6 bases short and J 7 bases short, with 15 bases between. The CDR3 loop reads CASSRPGAGGYTF. In DNA, the CDR3 is TGTGCCAGCAGCCGTCCCGGGGCAGGTGGCTACACCTTC.